The next 27 T cell receptor beta chains were all read from a single sample in a study of control samples from healthy donors and cancer patients. Repertoires were generated with immunoSEQ multiplex PCR, while TCRdb's copy carries only in-frame clones and drops some. The sample lists 260,000 or so clones, approximately 80% seen once, with roughly 14% in the top ten. Sequences were obtained from PBMCs. The receptor set was obtained from a woman aged 60-75 years with lung cancer.

V gene TRBV2 combines with J gene TRBJ2-7; 15 bases agree with TRBD2. Germline CDR1 reads SNHLY; CDR2 reads FYNNEI. V dropped 7 bases and J dropped 6; count of bases not matched to a gene: 7. CDR3 length equals 15 residues. CDR3 protein: CASTPPGLAGGEQYF. The CDR3 DNA sequence: TGTGCCAGCACTCCACCGGGACTAGCGGGAGGCGAGCAGTACTTC.

The rearrangement links TRBV28 to TRBJ2-1; D is possibly TRBD2 (5 bases). The CDR3 runs 16 residues. Germline values: CDR1 MDHEN, CDR2 SYDVKM. Between the trimmed V and J ends, which lost 3 bases and 4 bases, there was a span of 16 bases. CDR3 region: CASSFLGDSFYNEQFF. CDR3 DNA sequence: TGTGCCAGCAGTTTCTTGGGAGACTCTTTTTACAATGAGCAGTTCTTC.

The chain combines TRBV15 with TRBJ2-1, with D perhaps being TRBD1 or TRBD2 (6 bases each). The germline V gene has CDR1 LNHNV and CDR2 YYDKDF (reference sequence). With 1 base removed from V and 1 base from J, the gap between germline ends came to 17 bases. This CDR3 spans 18 amino acids. The CDR3: CATSRVGGADRSYNEQFF. CDR3 DNA sequence: TGTGCCACCAGCAGAGTGGGGGGTGCCGACAGGTCCTACAATGAGCAGTTCTTC.

The V gene is TRBV2, the J gene TRBJ2-1; no reliable D call. V gave up 6 bases and J gave up 8 bases, with 11 bases separating them. The CDR3 contains 12 residues. Germline V gene data show CDR1 as SNHLY and CDR2 as FYNNEI. The CDR3 DNA reads as TGTGCCAGCAGCCAAATTAAGTATGAGCAGTTCTTC. Translation: CASSQIKYEQFF.

The V and J genes are TRBV18 and TRBJ2-2; D unclear. Trimming cost V 2 bases and J 2 bases, with 6 bases left between them. The CDR3 length is 14 residues. Looked up from germline, CDR1 is KGHSH and CDR2 is LQKENI. CDR3 in amino acids: CASSPESNTGELFF. The CDR3 DNA reads as TGTGCCAGCTCACCAGAGAGTAACACCGGGGAGCTGTTTTTT.

The V gene is TRBV7-3, the J gene TRBJ2-1, with a weak D call TRBD2 (5 bases). The germline V gene encodes CDR1 SGHTA and CDR2 FQGTGA. The CDR3 totals 15 residues. With 6 bases removed from V and 0 bases from J, the gap between germline ends came to 12 bases. The CDR3: CASSGGRSSYNEQFF. Here the CDR3 DNA reads TGTGCCAGCAGTGGAGGCCGGAGCTCCTACAATGAGCAGTTCTTC.

The V and J genes are TRBV5-4 and TRBJ2-1; no firm D call. Germline CDR1 is SGHNT and CDR2 is YYREEE (reference sequence). V lost 3 bases, J lost 0 bases, and 7 bases lay in between. The CDR3 contains 14 residues. CDR3 sequence reads: CASSSASSYNEQFF. The CDR3 DNA reads as TGTGCCAGCAGCTCCGCAAGCTCCTACAATGAGCAGTTCTTC.

This clone was counted a single time. The chain has TRBV6-5 and TRBJ2-7, with 12 bases fitting TRBD2. V lost 8 bases to trimming and J lost 3 bases; unmatched junction nucleotides: 8. CDR1 MNHEY and CDR2 SVGAGI come from the germline V gene. The CDR3 consists of 15 residues. CDR3 nucleotide sequence: TGTGCCAGCCAAAGAGGGACTAGCGGGCACTACGAGCAGTACTTC. It translates to CASQRGTSGHYEQYF.

V usage is TRBV6-5 and J usage is TRBJ1-3, with D tentatively TRBD1 (5 bases). The CDR3 covers 13 residues. V was cut by 5 bases and J by 4 bases, with 9 bases left in between. CDR1 and CDR2 (germline): MNHEY, SVGAGI. The CDR3: CASSPGPGNTIYF. The CDR3 region has the DNA TGTGCCAGCAGTCCGGGGCCCGGAAACACCATATATTTT.

The rearrangement joins TRBV6-5 to TRBJ2-2, with D unresolved. The CDR3 has 14 amino acids. V shed 7 bases and J shed 1 base, with 10 bases lying between them. Looked up from germline, CDR1 is MNHEY and CDR2 is SVGAGI. The CDR3 reads CASTQTVNTGELFF. The CDR3 nucleotides are TGTGCCAGCACCCAGACCGTGAACACCGGGGAGCTGTTTTTT.

The rearrangement links TRBV14 to TRBJ2-7; TRBD1 matches 9 bases. Germline assignment: CDR1 SGHDN and CDR2 FVKESK. The V and J ends lost 4 bases and 2 bases, in that order; junction bases with no gene match: 3. The CDR3 covers 14 residues. CDR3 in DNA: TGTGCCAGCAGCCTACGGACAGGGGCCTACGAGCAGTACTTC. Its translation is CASSLRTGAYEQYF.

The chain recombines TRBV6-2 or TRBV6-3 with TRBJ1-4, with TRBD1 as a possible D gene (5 bases). V was shortened by 2 bases and J by 8 bases, with 15 bases between the two germline ends. Germline assignment: CDR1 MNHEY and CDR2 SVGEGT. The CDR3 length is 15 residues. CDR3 in DNA: TGTGCCAGCAGTTACCCCGCAGGGATGGGGGAAAAACTGTTTTTT. Protein product: CASSYPAGMGEKLFF.

The CDR3 loop reads CASSLIGGGVGYTF. The DNA for the CDR3 is TGTGCCAGCAGCCTAATTGGGGGAGGAGTAGGCTACACCTTC. V gene TRBV7-9 combines with J gene TRBJ1-2; possible D gene TRBD1, 5 bases. CDR3 length equals 14 residues. Per germline, CDR1 SEHNR and CDR2 FQNEAQ (reference sequence). The V and J ends lost 5 bases and 8 bases respectively, with 18 bases between them.

The chain carries TRBV5-1 and TRBJ1-4; 7 bases fit TRBD1. This CDR3 is built from 15 residues. With V trimmed by 3 bases and J by 5 bases, 7 bases remained unmatched. Per the germline V gene, CDR1 is SGHRS and CDR2 is YFSETQ. In nucleotides, the CDR3 is TGCGCCAGCAGCTACGGGGACAGAGAAAATGAAAAACTGTTTTTT. This codes for CASSYGDRENEKLFF.

The CDR3 DNA reads TGTGCCAGCAGGGACAGAAAAGAGACCCAGTACTTC. It is translated as CASRDRKETQYF. The rearrangement joins TRBV27 to TRBJ2-5, with D perhaps TRBD1 (6 bases). Trimming removed 6 bases from V and 3 bases from J, with 8 bases in between. The CDR3 covers 12 residues. Looked up from germline, CDR1 is MNHEY and CDR2 is SMNVEV (reference sequence).

V gene TRBV5-1 combines with J gene TRBJ2-7; weak D call: TRBD1 (6 bases). Trimming cost V 0 bases and J 5 bases, with 9 bases left between them. Germline values: CDR1 SGHRS, CDR2 YFSETQ. The CDR3 spans 13 residues. The CDR3 DNA reads as TGCGCCAGCAGCTTGGGACAGGCAAACGAGCAGTACTTC. Translated: CASSLGQANEQYF.

The chain links TRBV5-1 to TRBJ2-7; either TRBD1 or TRBD2 may fit D (5 bases each). There are 13 residues in the CDR3. V was shortened by 2 bases and J by 6 bases, with 12 bases between the two germline ends. Germline V gene data show CDR1 as SGHRS and CDR2 as YFSETQ. CDR3 loop: CASSFGAYVEQYF. The CDR3 DNA follows: TGCGCCAGCAGCTTCGGGGCCTACGTCGAGCAGTACTTC.

This chain links TRBV18 with TRBJ1-3; no definite D call. Germline CDR1 and CDR2: KGHSH and LQKENI. The CDR3 runs to 16 residues. Trimming pared 5 bases from V and 1 base from J, leaving 15 bases between. CDR3 sequence reads: CASSSWTEGSGNTIYF. The CDR3 bases are TGTGCCAGCTCATCGTGGACTGAAGGGTCTGGAAACACCATATATTTT.

The V gene is TRBV19, the J gene TRBJ2-7, with D possibly being TRBD1 (6 bases). CDR1 is LNHDA, CDR2 SQIVND, per germline (reference sequence). This CDR3 has 15 amino acids. V was trimmed by 3 bases and J by 2 bases, leaving 14 bases between them. CDR3 region: CASSMARGNAYEQYF. CDR3 nucleotide sequence: TGTGCCAGTAGTATGGCCAGGGGCAACGCCTACGAGCAGTACTTC.

This clone turned up a few times. The chain carries TRBV7-3 and TRBJ1-2, with 8 bases identical to TRBD1. Germline assignment: CDR1 SGHTA and CDR2 FQGTGA. This CDR3 region has 15 residues. The junction had 8 bases not matched to a gene; V was cut back by 2 bases and J by 6 bases. The CDR3 nucleotides read TGTGCCAGCAGCTTAGGGAACAGGGGGGAGAATGGCTACACCTTC. It translates to CASSLGNRGENGYTF.

The genes are TRBV24-1 and TRBJ1-2; 9 nucleotides agree with TRBD1. This CDR3 comprises 14 residues. Germline trimming cut 3 bases from V and 7 bases from J; bases unmatched to any gene: 5. CDR1 is KGHDR, CDR2 SFDVKD, per germline. The CDR3 is CATSDTGGAGGYTF. CDR3 bases: TGTGCCACCAGTGATACAGGGGGCGCGGGTGGCTACACCTTC.

This chain uses TRBV9 with TRBJ1-3, with 8 bases fitting TRBD1. Germline V gives CDR1 SGDLS, CDR2 YYNGEE. This CDR3 region has 14 residues. V gave up 0 bases and J gave up 4 bases; unmatched junction bases: 0. For the CDR3, the DNA is TGTGCCAGCAGCGTAGGACAGGGGGGAAACACCATATATTTT. It translates to CASSVGQGGNTIYF. Full variable domain (missing parts from reference TRBV9 and TRBJ1-3): DSGVTQTPKHLITATGQRVTLRCSPRSGDLSVYWYQQSLDQGLQFLIQYYNGEERAKGNILERFSAQQFPDLHSELNLSSLELGDSALYFCASSVGQGGNTIYFGEGSWLTVV.

This clone was recorded a few times. The genes are TRBV12-3 or TRBV12-4 and TRBJ2-5; possibly TRBD1 or TRBD2 for D (5 bases each). The V gene lost 8 bases and the J gene lost 5 bases, with 15 bases spanning the gap. This CDR3 region has 13 residues. The DNA for the CDR3 is TGTGCCAGCGGTTCGAGGGGTATCGAGACCCAGTACTTC. This sequence encodes CASGSRGIETQYF.

The V and J genes are TRBV7-9 and TRBJ1-1; possibly TRBD1 for D (6 bases). V was trimmed by 5 bases and J by 0 bases, leaving 10 bases between them. There are 14 residues in the CDR3. Looked up from germline, CDR1 is SEHNR and CDR2 is FQNEAQ (reference sequence). In DNA form, the CDR3 reads TGTGCCAGCAGCGTGGGGGCAGTGAACACTGAAGCTTTCTTT. Its translation is CASSVGAVNTEAFF.

The J gene is TRBJ1-6, the V gene TRBV29-1, with D hard to call. This CDR3 is 16 amino acids long. CDR1 and CDR2 from the germline V gene are SQVTM and ANQGSEA. With 4 bases removed from V and 2 bases from J, the gap between germline ends came to 15 bases. The CDR3 DNA sequence: TGCAGCGTTGCGGGGAGAGGGCAACCCTATAATTCACCCCTCCACTTT. It codes for CSVAGRGQPYNSPLHF.

This clone was seen a few times. This chain links TRBV5-5 with TRBJ2-7; 9 bases align to TRBD1. V lost 4 bases to trimming and J lost 6 bases; unmatched junction nucleotides: 8. CDR1 SGHKS and CDR2 YYEKEE come from the germline V gene (reference sequence). CDR3 length: 14 residues. The CDR3 nucleotides are TGTGCCAGCAGCGCGGGACAGGGTCCGAGCGAGCAGTACTTC. This translates into CASSAGQGPSEQYF.

This chain joins TRBV18 and TRBJ1-1; 8 positions agree with TRBD1. The J segment lost 5 bases and the V segment lost 3 bases, leaving 8 bases of the junction unmatched. The CDR3 consists of 15 residues. Germline CDR1 and CDR2: KGHSH and LQKENI. The CDR3 DNA is TGTGCCAGCTCACCTTTCAAACAGGGGGGAACTGAAGCTTTCTTT. Amino acid sequence: CASSPFKQGGTEAFF. The full variable domain, with the rest looked up from reference TRBV18 and TRBJ1-1, is NAGVMQNPRHLVRRRGQEARLRCSPMKGHSHVYWYRQLPEEGLKFMVYLQKENIIDESGMPKERFSAEFPKEGPSILRIQQVVRGDSAAYFCASSPFKQGGTEAFFGQGTRLTVV.